A single sample is the source of the 7 T cell receptor beta chains below, sequenced in a study of shared clonotypes between healthy human individuals. TCRdb's copy holds only in-frame clones and misses some; the assay was immunoSEQ multiplex PCR. This table holds under 1,100,000 clones, roughly 80% found once. The material sequenced was memory CD4+ T cells sorted from blood. Documented subset: CD45RA-negative fraction. The receptors shown here come from a man younger than 30 in good health.

The J gene is TRBJ1-3, the V gene TRBV30; D gene unclear. The CDR3 contains 15 residues. The V end was cut by 0 bases, the J end by 0 bases, with 9 bases between. The germline V gene has CDR1 GTSNPN and CDR2 SVGIG (reference sequence). CDR3 region: CAWSVVSGSGNTIYF. In nucleotides, the CDR3 is TGTGCCTGGAGTGTCGTAAGCGGCTCTGGAAACACCATATATTTT.

In this sample, this clone turned up many times. V gene TRBV5-4 combines with J gene TRBJ1-1, with D maybe TRBD1 (6 bases). The V end lost 4 bases, the J end lost 5 bases, and 18 bases lay between the germline ends. This CDR3 has 15 amino acids. Germline assignment: CDR1 SGHNT and CDR2 YYREEE (reference sequence). CDR3 protein: CASSTRQVVGTEAFF. The CDR3 coding sequence is TGTGCCAGCAGCACGCGACAGGTGGTGGGGACTGAAGCTTTCTTT.

This clone was seen ten or more times. The chain joins TRBV7-2 to TRBJ2-3; 12 nucleotides agree with TRBD2. Looked up from germline, CDR1 is SGHTA and CDR2 is FQGNSA. Trimming cost V 5 bases and J 6 bases; bases outside gene matches: 3. The CDR3 has 14 residues. The CDR3 protein is CASSGLAGRDTQYF. As DNA, the CDR3 is TGTGCCAGCAGCGGACTAGCGGGGCGGGATACGCAGTATTTT. Combining the CDR3 with reference TRBV7-2 and TRBJ2-3 gives the whole variable domain GAGVSQSPSNKVTEKGKDVELRCDPISGHTALYWYRQSLGQGLEFLIYFQGNSAPDKSGLPSDRFSAERTGGSVSTLTIQRTQQEDSAVYLCASSGLAGRDTQYFGPGTRLTVL.

This chain uses TRBV29-1 with TRBJ2-1, with no clear D. Germline V lookup: CDR1 SQVTM, CDR2 ANQGSEA. V shed 7 bases and J shed 8 bases, with 3 bases lying between them. The length of the CDR3 is 8 residues. The CDR3 DNA is TGCAGCGCCGATGAGCAGTTCTTC. This sequence encodes CSADEQFF.

The V and J genes are TRBV6-1 and TRBJ2-4; D gene ambiguous. The CDR3 contains 14 residues. Trimming removed 1 base at V and 2 bases at J, with 6 bases between. The V gene's germline CDR1 is MNHNS and CDR2 SASEGT. The CDR3 protein is CASSEVGPKNIQYF. CDR3 in DNA: TGTGCCAGCAGTGAAGTAGGACCCAAAAACATTCAGTACTTC.

V is TRBV15 and J is TRBJ2-3; 7 bases are a match to TRBD1. The CDR3 contains 13 residues. V shed 1 base, J shed 10 bases, and the junction held 5 bases outside the gene matches. Per the germline V gene, CDR1 is LNHNV and CDR2 is YYDKDF (reference sequence). CDR3 in amino acids: CATSRAGGPAQYF. CDR3 coding DNA: TGTGCCACCAGCAGAGCAGGGGGACCCGCGCAGTATTTT. Complete variable domain (other parts from reference TRBV15 and TRBJ2-3): DAMVIQNPRYQVTQFGKPVTLSCSQTLNHNVMYWYQQKSSQAPKLLFHYYDKDFNNEADTPDNFQSRRPNTSFCFLDIRSPGLGDTAMYLCATSRAGGPAQYFGPGTRLTVL.

V gene TRBV7-2 combines with J gene TRBJ1-2; unclear D gene. The V end lost 2 bases, the J end lost 7 bases, and 11 bases lay between the germline ends. The CDR3 consists of 13 residues. CDR1 SGHTA and CDR2 FQGNSA come from the germline V gene. The CDR3 spells CASSLMGRSGYTF. The CDR3 DNA follows: TGTGCCAGCAGCTTAATGGGCCGTTCTGGCTACACCTTC.